Presented here are 25 T cell receptor beta chains from one specimen sequenced in a study of blood T cell repertoires in COVID-19. TCRdb keeps only in-frame clones here, not all; method: immunoSEQ multiplex PCR. Among 150,000 to 200,000 clones listed, about 81% were seen once. Sequenced sample: peripheral blood. The receptor source for this set is a human donor in a cohort sampled during active COVID-19.

This clone appeared a few times. This chain uses TRBV2 with TRBJ1-2; D gene ambiguous. Trimming removed 6 bases from V and 4 bases from J, with 12 bases in between. CDR1 is SNHLY, CDR2 FYNNEI, per germline. This CDR3 comprises 13 residues. CDR3 nucleotides: TGTGCCAGCAGACAGAAATTAATCTATGGCTACACCTTC. It specifies CASRQKLIYGYTF.

In regard to this clone: The sample contains more than one DNA sequence encoding this CDR3. This CDR3 reads CASSLSGSTDTQYF. For the CDR3, the DNA is TGTGCCAGCAGCTTGAGCGGGAGCACAGATACGCAGTATTTT. The chain carries TRBV7-9 and TRBJ2-3; a weak D match, TRBD2 (6 bases). The V end lost 3 bases, the J end lost 0 bases, and 7 bases lay between the germline ends. The CDR3 sequence is 14 residues long. Germline V gene lookup returns CDR1 SEHNR and CDR2 FQNEAQ (reference sequence).

The chain joins TRBV5-4 to TRBJ1-1, with D tentatively TRBD1 (6 bases). The V end lost 5 bases, the J end lost 1 base, and 15 bases lay between the germline ends. The CDR3 covers 15 residues. The germline V gene encodes CDR1 SGHNT and CDR2 YYREEE (reference sequence). The CDR3 bases are TGTGCCAGCAGTTTAGCCCCGGGACAGAACACTGAAGCTTTCTTT. Residues: CASSLAPGQNTEAFF.

V gene TRBV18 combines with J gene TRBJ2-2; D may be TRBD1 (5 bases). Trimming removed 4 bases at V and 1 base at J, with 7 bases between. The CDR3 sequence is 14 residues long. CDR1 is KGHSH, CDR2 LQKENI, per germline. The CDR3 DNA is TGTGCCAGCTCACGACAGAAGAACACCGGGGAGCTGTTTTTT. The encoded protein is CASSRQKNTGELFF.

On this clone itself: The junction shows a germline mismatch at one end, possibly a read error. This chain links TRBV6-5 with TRBJ2-1; 7 bases map to TRBD2. Germline CDR1 and CDR2: MNHEY and SVGAGI. This CDR3 contains 14 residues. The CDR3 region has the DNA TGTGCCAGCATCGGTAGCGGGCTCTACAATGATCAGTTCTTC. Translating gives CASIGSGLYNDQFF.

This clone came up once. The J gene is TRBJ1-5, the V gene TRBV14, with D perhaps matching TRBD1 (5 bases). CDR3 length: 15 amino acids. V lost 1 base, J lost 6 bases, and 13 bases lay in between. In germline, CDR1 is SGHDN, CDR2 FVKESK. CDR3 loop: CASSQGTGLGQPQHF. The CDR3 nucleotides are TGTGCCAGCAGCCAAGGCACAGGTCTAGGTCAGCCCCAGCATTTT.

V usage is TRBV10-3 and J usage is TRBJ1-5; 7 nucleotides line up with TRBD1. The germline V gene encodes CDR1 ENHRY and CDR2 SYGVKD. The CDR3 covers 12 residues. The V gene end was trimmed by 10 bases and the J gene end by 7 bases; junction bases not matched to a gene: 7. The DNA of the CDR3 is TGTGCCACACGGGGGACAGAGCAGCCCCAGCATTTT. The encoded protein is CATRGTEQPQHF.

The chain carries TRBV12-3 or TRBV12-4 and TRBJ2-1; 9 nucleotides line up with TRBD1. J lost 4 bases, V lost 9 bases, and 4 bases had no gene match. The CDR3 is 13 amino acids. The CDR3, as DNA: TGTGCCAGTACAGGGGGCAATTACAATGAGCAGTTCTTC. Its translation: CASTGGNYNEQFF.

This sequence joins TRBV19 and TRBJ1-3; D uncertain. Trimming removed 7 bases at V and 2 bases at J, with 9 bases between. CDR1 LNHDA and CDR2 SQIVND come from the germline V gene (reference sequence). CDR3 length: 13 amino acids. The CDR3 loop is CASTRGAGNTIYF. The CDR3 DNA reads as TGTGCCAGTACCCGCGGGGCTGGAAACACCATATATTTT.

This clone has a handful of counts. The V and J genes are TRBV3-1 (or the pseudogene TRBV3-2) and TRBJ1-6; 9 nucleotides agree with TRBD1. Losses at the gene ends were 4 bases for V and 10 bases for J; bases not matched to a gene: 8. This CDR3 comprises 15 residues. Looked up from germline, CDR1 is LGHDT and CDR2 is YNNKEL (reference sequence). The CDR3 bases are TGTGCCAGCAGCCGGGGGACAGGGCTTTACTCACCCCTCCACTTT. It encodes CASSRGTGLYSPLHF.

This sequence joins TRBV7-2 and TRBJ2-1, with TRBD1 matching over 9 bases. The CDR3 totals 15 residues. CDR1 and CDR2 from the germline V gene are SGHTA and FQGNSA. The V segment lost 4 bases and the J segment 2 bases; nucleotides outside the gene matches: 3. CDR3 coding DNA: TGTGCCAGCAGCTACCGACAGGGGGCCTACAATGAGCAGTTCTTC. Amino acid sequence: CASSYRQGAYNEQFF. Combining the CDR3 with reference TRBV7-2 and TRBJ2-1 gives the whole variable domain GAGVSQSPSNKVTEKGKDVELRCDPISGHTALYWYRQSLGQGLEFLIYFQGNSAPDKSGLPSDRFSAERTGGSVSTLTIQRTQQEDSAVYLCASSYRQGAYNEQFFGPGTRLTVL.

In this sample, this clone turned up a few times. The rearrangement links TRBV7-2 to TRBJ1-1; D unclear. Germline CDR1 SGHTA, CDR2 FQGNSA. This CDR3 has 12 amino acids. V lost 2 bases and J 7 bases, leaving 8 bases between the germline ends. CDR3 in amino acids: CASSLWAGEAFF. The CDR3 bases are TGTGCCAGCAGCTTATGGGCTGGTGAAGCTTTCTTT.

The genes are TRBV11-3 and TRBJ2-5; D remains ambiguous. With 5 bases removed from V and 2 bases from J, the gap between germline ends came to 21 bases. The germline CDR1 and CDR2 sequences are SGHNT and YENEEA. CDR3 length equals 17 residues. CDR3 sequence: CASSTYNPLTAQETQYF. In nucleotides, the CDR3 is TGTGCCAGCAGCACCTATAACCCCTTGACTGCACAAGAGACCCAGTACTTC.

This clone appeared a few times. DNA for the CDR3: TGTGCCAGCAGCCTCAGGGGGACAGGGGATCAAAAACTGTTTTTT. This codes for CASSLRGTGDQKLFF. V gene TRBV9 combines with J gene TRBJ1-4, with TRBD1 matching over 10 bases. The CDR3 loop spans 15 amino acids. The germline V gene has CDR1 SGDLS and CDR2 YYNGEE. Trimming cost V 4 bases and J 9 bases; bases outside gene matches: 9. Drawing the rest from reference TRBV9 and TRBJ1-4, the complete variable domain is DSGVTQTPKHLITATGQRVTLRCSPRSGDLSVYWYQQSLDQGLQFLIQYYNGEERAKGNILERFSAQQFPDLHSELNLSSLELGDSALYFCASSLRGTGDQKLFFGSGTQLSVL.

This clone showed up just a few times. V gene TRBV4-3 combines with J gene TRBJ2-1; D possibly corresponds to TRBD1 (5 bases). Germline V gene data show CDR1 as LGHNA and CDR2 as YSLEER. V lost 1 base to trimming and J lost 0 bases, with 7 bases between them. The CDR3 consists of 15 residues. Here the CDR3 DNA reads TGCGCCAGCAGCCAAGGGGGCCTCTCCTACAATGAGCAGTTCTTC. As protein: CASSQGGLSYNEQFF.

The V gene is TRBV27, the J gene TRBJ2-7, with 7 bases matching TRBD1. The junction had 3 bases not matched to a gene; V was cut back by 5 bases and J by 2 bases. CDR3 length: 13 residues. Per the germline V gene, CDR1 is MNHEY and CDR2 is SMNVEV (reference sequence). This CDR3 is CASSMDRTYEQYF. The DNA for the CDR3 is TGTGCCAGCAGTATGGACAGGACCTACGAGCAGTACTTC.

The V call is TRBV4-1, the J call TRBJ2-3, with 9 positions matching TRBD1. Germline loops: CDR1 MGHRA, CDR2 YSYEKL. CDR3 size: 12 residues. Germline trimming cut 3 bases from V and 9 bases from J; bases unmatched to any gene: 1. For the CDR3, the DNA is TGCGCCAGCAGCCAGACAGGGGGGACGCAGTATTTT. Its protein is CASSQTGGTQYF.

The V and J genes are TRBV6-2 or TRBV6-3 and TRBJ2-3; a weak D match, TRBD1 (5 bases). Per the germline V gene, CDR1 is MNHEY and CDR2 is SVGEGT. Deletions cut 4 bases from V and 1 base from J, with 12 bases between. This CDR3 region has 15 residues. The DNA of the CDR3 is TGTGCCAGCAGTTCGCGACAGTCAGGCACAGATACGCAGTATTTT. This gives the protein CASSSRQSGTDTQYF.

The genes are TRBV7-2 and TRBJ2-3; 10 bases are a match to TRBD2. There are 16 residues in the CDR3. CDR1 is SGHTA, CDR2 FQGNSA, per germline. The V segment lost 5 bases and the J segment 8 bases; nucleotides outside the gene matches: 13. The CDR3 sequence is CASSLGGGTSEGTQYF. In DNA, the CDR3 is TGTGCCAGCAGCCTCGGGGGGGGGACTAGCGAAGGTACGCAGTATTTT. Together with reference TRBV7-2 and TRBJ2-3, the CDR3 gives the full variable domain: GAGVSQSPSNKVTEKGKDVELRCDPISGHTALYWYRQSLGQGLEFLIYFQGNSAPDKSGLPSDRFSAERTGGSVSTLTIQRTQQEDSAVYLCASSLGGGTSEGTQYFGPGTRLTVL.

The V gene is TRBV19, the J gene TRBJ2-1; 8 nucleotides match TRBD1. Trimming cost V 3 bases and J 3 bases; bases outside gene matches: 7. CDR3 length: 16 residues. In germline, CDR1 is LNHDA, CDR2 SQIVND (reference sequence). The CDR3 coding sequence is TGTGCCAGTAGTATCGACTCCAGGGGGCTCTACAATGAGCAGTTCTTC. This gives the protein CASSIDSRGLYNEQFF. Looking up the rest from reference TRBV19 and TRBJ2-1 gives the full variable domain: DGGITQSPKYLFRKEGQNVTLSCEQNLNHDAMYWYRQDPGQGLRLIYYSQIVNDFQKGDIAEGYSVSREKKESFPLTVTSAQKNPTAFYLCASSIDSRGLYNEQFFGPGTRLTVL.

The chain employs TRBV6-6 and TRBJ2-3, with 7 bases fitting TRBD2. This CDR3 has 13 residues. The V gene end was trimmed by 5 bases and the J gene end by 6 bases; junction bases not matched to a gene: 5. Germline CDR1 and CDR2: MNHNY and SVGAGI (reference sequence). The CDR3 loop is CASSADGRDTQYF. The CDR3 DNA reads TGTGCCAGCAGTGCCGACGGGAGGGATACGCAGTATTTT.

Only a few counts were recorded for this clone. V gene TRBV12-5 combines with J gene TRBJ2-3; 12 positions match TRBD2. The length of the CDR3 is 16 residues. In germline, CDR1 is LGHNT, CDR2 FRNRAP. V shed 4 bases and J 6 bases; nucleotides not matched to a gene: 8. CDR3 bases: TGTGCTAGTGGTTCTACTAGCGGGGGGTCCACGGATACGCAGTATTTT. It is translated as CASGSTSGGSTDTQYF. Full variable domain (rest looked up from reference TRBV12-5 and TRBJ2-3): DARVTQTPRHKVTEMGQEVTMRCQPILGHNTVFWYRQTMMQGLELLAYFRNRAPLDDSGMPKDRFSAEMPDATLATLKIQPSEPRDSAVYFCASGSTSGGSTDTQYFGPGTRLTVL.

In this sample, this clone turned up once. V and J are TRBV10-3 and TRBJ2-7; D is unresolved. Trimming removed 3 bases from V and 2 bases from J, with 2 bases in between. CDR3 length: 11 residues. Germline V gives CDR1 ENHRY, CDR2 SYGVKD. The DNA for the CDR3 is TGTGCCATCAGTGACGCCTACGAGCAGTACTTC. Translated, it gives CAISDAYEQYF.

The chain has TRBV5-8 and TRBJ2-7; 12 positions match TRBD2. The CDR3 consists of 16 residues. Trimming took 0 bases from V and 6 from J; bases not matched to a gene: 7. In germline, CDR1 is SGHTS, CDR2 YDEGEE. CDR3 amino acids: CASSLEPGLAGIEQYF. CDR3 nucleotide sequence: TGTGCCAGCAGCTTGGAACCCGGACTAGCGGGAATCGAGCAGTACTTC.

This rearrangement joins TRBV28 to TRBJ1-5, with 8 bases aligning to TRBD1. Germline assignment: CDR1 MDHEN and CDR2 SYDVKM. This CDR3 has 16 residues. V lost 5 bases, J lost 3 bases, and 9 bases stayed unmatched. CDR3 bases: TGTGCCAGCAGTCCAGGACAGGGCAACTACAATCAGCCCCAGCATTTT. This codes for CASSPGQGNYNQPQHF.